The source of this T cell receptor (beta chain) is a study of T cell repertoires in cytomegalovirus infection. Study context: In public TCR beta signatures, there were indications of both CMV infection and matching HLA type.

Ten or more counts support this clonotype. What it binds is not known. Findings of the study overall: HLA-C-restricted CMV clonotypes gave the most frequent clonotype in two of eight donors. Adding up the frequency of public TCR beta families identified people who carried CMV plus the relevant HLA.

TCRdb ran MiXCR on the reads and lists one entry per CDR3 protein. The sample records 250,000 or so distinct CDR3 sequences, approximately 13% being singletons. This clonotype was obtained from a human donor in good health (CMV status not recorded). Some clones in this sample may be carry-over from other donors' samples. Source material: PBMCs.

The CDR3 DNA sequence: TGTGCCAGCAGCGTTATCCCCCAAGAGGTGAGGGGCTACACCTTC. Translated: CASSVIPQEVRGYTF. The V and J genes are TRBV7-2 and TRBJ1-2, with D unresolved. This CDR3 is built from 15 residues. The V and J ends lost 5 bases and 8 bases respectively, with 21 bases between them. Germline assignment: CDR1 SGHTA and CDR2 FQGNSA.